The clone carrying this T cell receptor beta chain appeared a few times. Antigen unknown. TCRdb re-derived calls from the RT-PCR reads in MiXCR, one entry per CDR3 protein. Among fewer than 700,000 distinct CDR3 sequences listed, roughly 13% were seen once. The sample originates from a study of response to subunit inactivated influenza vaccine. The V end was cut by 3 bases, the J end by 8 bases, with 16 bases between. The CDR3 is 14 amino acids. Study findings and constraints: The authors suggested that few new T cells are recruited per seasonal influenza vaccination.

The chain links TRBV12-3 or TRBV12-4 to TRBJ1-2; D possibly corresponds to TRBD1 (6 bases). This clonotype was sampled from a man aged 45-65 years who received an inactivated influenza vaccine. The material sequenced was PBMCs from blood, taken about 6 weeks after vaccination. CDR3 residues: CASSLGDIWAGYTF. DNA of the CDR3: TGTGCCAGCAGTTTGGGGGACATATGGGCCGGCTACACCTTC.